This T cell receptor beta chain was sequenced during a study of T cell responses to AZD1222 COVID-19 vaccine. The method was immunoSEQ multiplex PCR; TCRdb's version includes in-frame clones alone and lacks a portion of them. Of 95,000 or so clones listed, 88% are singletons. A word on this clone: What it binds is unknown.

Study-wide results and limits: Across the whole spike, CD4 TCRs peaked at regions 160-218 and 743-854.

V was clipped by 10 bases and J by 8 bases; unmatched bases: 12. The length of the CDR3 is 14 residues. In germline, CDR1 is MNHEY, CDR2 SMNVEV (reference sequence). This receptor was identified in an adult in good health. This sample comprised peripheral blood, obtained on day 0 of AZD1222 vaccination. This chain joins TRBV27 and TRBJ2-3, with TRBD2 matching 10 bases. As DNA, the CDR3 is TGTGCCACGATAAATAGCGGGGGGTCGAGTACGCAGTATTTT. It yields the protein CATINSGGSSTQYF.